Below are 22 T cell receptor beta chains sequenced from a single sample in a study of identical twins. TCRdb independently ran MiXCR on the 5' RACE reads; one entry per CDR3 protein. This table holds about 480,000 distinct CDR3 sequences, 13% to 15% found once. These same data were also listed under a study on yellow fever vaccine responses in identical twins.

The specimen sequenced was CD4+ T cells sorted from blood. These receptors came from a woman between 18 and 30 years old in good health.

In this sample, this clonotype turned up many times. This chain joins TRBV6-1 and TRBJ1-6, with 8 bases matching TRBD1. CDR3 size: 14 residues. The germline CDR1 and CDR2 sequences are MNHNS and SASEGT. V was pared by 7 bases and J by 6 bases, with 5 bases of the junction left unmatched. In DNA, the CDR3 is TGTGCCAGCATCATGGGACAGGCTAATTCACCCCTCCACTTT. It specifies CASIMGQANSPLHF.

The CDR3 here is CAWRATLLHNTEAFF. CDR3 sequence (DNA): TGTGCCTGGAGGGCGACCCTTTTACACAACACTGAAGCTTTCTTT. J is TRBJ1-1 and V is TRBV30; no firm D call. The V end was cut by 3 bases, the J end by 2 bases, with 16 bases between. The CDR3 spans 15 residues. Germline values: CDR1 GTSNPN, CDR2 SVGIG (reference sequence).

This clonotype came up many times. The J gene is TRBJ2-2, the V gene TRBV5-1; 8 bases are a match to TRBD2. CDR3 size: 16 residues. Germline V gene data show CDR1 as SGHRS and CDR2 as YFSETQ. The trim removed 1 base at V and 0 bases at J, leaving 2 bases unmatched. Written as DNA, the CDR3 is TGCGCCAGCAGCTTGTTCGGGGGGGCGAACACCGGGGAGCTGTTTTTT. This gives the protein CASSLFGGANTGELFF.

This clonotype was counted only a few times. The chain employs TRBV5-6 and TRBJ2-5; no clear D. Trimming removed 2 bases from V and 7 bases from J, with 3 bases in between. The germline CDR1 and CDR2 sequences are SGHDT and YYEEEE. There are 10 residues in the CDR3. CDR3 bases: TGTGCCAGCAGCTTAGCGACCCAGTACTTC. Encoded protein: CASSLATQYF.

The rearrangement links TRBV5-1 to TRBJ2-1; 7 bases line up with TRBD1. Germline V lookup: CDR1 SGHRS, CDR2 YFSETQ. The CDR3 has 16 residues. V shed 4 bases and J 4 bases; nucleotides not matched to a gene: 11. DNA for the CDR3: TGCGCCAGCAGCCTAGAACCGGGACAGATTTACAATGAGCAGTTCTTC. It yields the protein CASSLEPGQIYNEQFF.

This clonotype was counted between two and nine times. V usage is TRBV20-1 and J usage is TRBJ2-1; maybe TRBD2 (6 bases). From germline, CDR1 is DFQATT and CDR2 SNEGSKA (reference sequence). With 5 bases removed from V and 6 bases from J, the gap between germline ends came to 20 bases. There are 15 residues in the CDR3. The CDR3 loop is CSARGGASESNEQFF. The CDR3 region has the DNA TGCAGTGCTCGAGGTGGGGCTAGCGAAAGCAATGAGCAGTTCTTC.

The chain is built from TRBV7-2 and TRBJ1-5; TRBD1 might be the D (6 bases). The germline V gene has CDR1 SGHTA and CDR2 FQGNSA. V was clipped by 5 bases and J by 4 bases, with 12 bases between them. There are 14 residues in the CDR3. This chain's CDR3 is CASSPRQENQPQHF. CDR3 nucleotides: TGTGCCAGCAGCCCCCGACAGGAGAATCAGCCCCAGCATTTT.

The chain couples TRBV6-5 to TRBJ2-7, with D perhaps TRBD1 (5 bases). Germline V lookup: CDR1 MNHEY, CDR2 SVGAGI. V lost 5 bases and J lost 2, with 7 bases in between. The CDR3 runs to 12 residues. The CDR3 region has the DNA TGTGCCAGCAGTACGACAGCCTACGAGCAGTACTTC. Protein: CASSTTAYEQYF.

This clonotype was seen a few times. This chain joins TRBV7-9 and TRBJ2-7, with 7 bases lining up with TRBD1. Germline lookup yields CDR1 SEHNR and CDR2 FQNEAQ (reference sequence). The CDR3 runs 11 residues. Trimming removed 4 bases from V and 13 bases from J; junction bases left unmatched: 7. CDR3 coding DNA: TGTGCCAGCAGCTCGGACAGGACCTCCTACTTC. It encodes CASSSDRTSYF.

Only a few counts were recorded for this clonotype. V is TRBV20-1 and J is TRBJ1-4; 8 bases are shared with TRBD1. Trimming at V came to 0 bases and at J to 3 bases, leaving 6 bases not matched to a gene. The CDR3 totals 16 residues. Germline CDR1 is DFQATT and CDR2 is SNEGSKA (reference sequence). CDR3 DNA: TGCAGTGCTAGAGAGGGTACAGGGGGACCTAATGAAAAACTGTTTTTT. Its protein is CSAREGTGGPNEKLFF.

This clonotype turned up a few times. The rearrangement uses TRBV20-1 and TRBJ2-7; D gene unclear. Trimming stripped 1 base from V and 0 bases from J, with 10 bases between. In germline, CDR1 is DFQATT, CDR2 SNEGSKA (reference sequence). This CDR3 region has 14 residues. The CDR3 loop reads CSARGMVSSYEQYF. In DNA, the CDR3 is TGCAGTGCTAGAGGGATGGTAAGCTCCTACGAGCAGTACTTC.

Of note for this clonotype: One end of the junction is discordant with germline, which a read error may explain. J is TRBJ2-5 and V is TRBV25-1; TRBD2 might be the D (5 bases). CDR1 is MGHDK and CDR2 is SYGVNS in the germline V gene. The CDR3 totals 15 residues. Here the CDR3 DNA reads TGTGTCAGCAGTGAATCCTTGGGAGCCTCGGGGACCCAGTACTTC. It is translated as CVSSESLGASGTQYF.

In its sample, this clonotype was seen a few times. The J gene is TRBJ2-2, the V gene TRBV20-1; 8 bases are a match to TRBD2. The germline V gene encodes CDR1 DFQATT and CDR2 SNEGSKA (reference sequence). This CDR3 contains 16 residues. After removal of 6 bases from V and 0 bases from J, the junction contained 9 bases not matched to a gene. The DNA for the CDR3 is TGCAGTGCCCCAACAGCGGGGGAGTCGAACACCGGGGAGCTGTTTTTT. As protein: CSAPTAGESNTGELFF.

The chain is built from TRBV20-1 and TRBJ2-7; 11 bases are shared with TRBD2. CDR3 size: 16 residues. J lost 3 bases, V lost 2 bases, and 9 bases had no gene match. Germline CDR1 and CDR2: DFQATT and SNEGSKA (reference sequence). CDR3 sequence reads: CSARLGTSGRNYEQYF. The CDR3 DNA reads TGCAGTGCTAGATTGGGAACTAGCGGGAGAAACTACGAGCAGTACTTC.

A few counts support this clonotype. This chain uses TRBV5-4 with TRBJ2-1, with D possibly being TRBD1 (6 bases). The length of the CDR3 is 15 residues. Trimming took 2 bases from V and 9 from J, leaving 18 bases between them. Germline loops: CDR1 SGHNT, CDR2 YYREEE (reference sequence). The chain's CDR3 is CASSFEGVNRGEQFF. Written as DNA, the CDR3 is TGTGCCAGCAGCTTTGAGGGGGTGAATCGGGGTGAGCAGTTCTTC.

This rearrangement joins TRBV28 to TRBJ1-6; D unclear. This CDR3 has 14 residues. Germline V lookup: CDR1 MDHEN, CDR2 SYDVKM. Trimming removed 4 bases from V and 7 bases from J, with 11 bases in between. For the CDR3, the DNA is TGTGCCAGCAGTTACGGGGTACGAAATTCACCCCTCCACTTT. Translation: CASSYGVRNSPLHF.

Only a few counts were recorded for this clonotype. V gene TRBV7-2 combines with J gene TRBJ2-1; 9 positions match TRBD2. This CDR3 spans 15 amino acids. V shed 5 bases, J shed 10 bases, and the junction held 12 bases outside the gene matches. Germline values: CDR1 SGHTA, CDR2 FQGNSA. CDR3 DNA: TGTGCCAGCAGCGAGACTAGCGGCTCCCGGAGAGAGCAGTTCTTC. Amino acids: CASSETSGSRREQFF.

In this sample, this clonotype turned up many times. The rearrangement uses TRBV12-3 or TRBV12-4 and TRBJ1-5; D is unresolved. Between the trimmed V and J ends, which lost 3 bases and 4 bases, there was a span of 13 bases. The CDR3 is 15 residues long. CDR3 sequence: CASSLAGRENQPQHF. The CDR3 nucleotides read TGTGCCAGCAGTTTGGCAGGAAGGGAAAATCAGCCCCAGCATTTT.

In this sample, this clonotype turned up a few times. CDR3 region: CASSPPGQGDTGELFF. DNA of the CDR3: TGTGCCAGCTCACCGCCCGGACAGGGGGACACCGGGGAGCTGTTTTTT. The chain has TRBV18 and TRBJ2-2; 10 bases are a match to TRBD1. Germline loops: CDR1 KGHSH, CDR2 LQKENI. The CDR3 runs to 16 residues. Trimming removed 3 bases from V and 3 bases from J; junction bases left unmatched: 4.

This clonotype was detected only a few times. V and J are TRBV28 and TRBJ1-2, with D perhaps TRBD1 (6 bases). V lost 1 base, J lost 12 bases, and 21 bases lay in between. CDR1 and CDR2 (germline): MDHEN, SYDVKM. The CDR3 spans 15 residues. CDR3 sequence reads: CASSLSGGGRTLNTF. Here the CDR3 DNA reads TGTGCCAGCAGTTTATCCGGGGGGGGGCGCACACTGAACACCTTC.

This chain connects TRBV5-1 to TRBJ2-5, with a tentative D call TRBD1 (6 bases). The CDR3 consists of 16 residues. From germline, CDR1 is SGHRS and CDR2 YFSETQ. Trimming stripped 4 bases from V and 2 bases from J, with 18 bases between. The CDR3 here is CASSEVQGGPQETQYF. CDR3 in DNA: TGCGCCAGCAGCGAGGTTCAAGGGGGACCACAAGAGACCCAGTACTTC. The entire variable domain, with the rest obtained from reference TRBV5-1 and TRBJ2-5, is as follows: KAGVTQTPRYLIKTRGQQVTLSCSPISGHRSVSWYQQTPGQGLQFLFEYFSETQRNKGNFPGRFSGRQFSNSRSEMNVSTLELGDSALYLCASSEVQGGPQETQYFGPGTRLLVL.

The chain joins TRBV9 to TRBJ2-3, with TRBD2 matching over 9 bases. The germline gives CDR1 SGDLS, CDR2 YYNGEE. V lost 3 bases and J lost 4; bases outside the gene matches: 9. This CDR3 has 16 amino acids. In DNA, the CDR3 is TGTGCCAGCAGCGCCGCCGGGACTAGCAGCGCAGATACGCAGTATTTT. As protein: CASSAAGTSSADTQYF.